This is a list of T cell receptor beta chains from one sample in a study of cytomegalovirus exposure and HLA in healthy donors. Libraries were prepared by immunoSEQ multiplex PCR; TCRdb keeps only in-frame clonotypes and omits some of them. The sample records approximately 270,000 clones, 86% being singletons. The sample consisted of PBMCs. These receptors were taken from a woman aged 18-29 years in good health and CMV-seronegative. CDR3s leave out the opening cysteine and the closing phenylalanine or tryptophan. Fields, in order: clone size, CDR3 length, D gene, J gene, V gene, CDR3 protein. D genes are given only for firm matches. Clone size is stated in some rows and not others, as once, few, many or a class when expanded.

clone size: NA; CDR3 length: 12; D gene: NA; J gene: TRBJ1-1; V gene: TRBV6-5; CDR3 protein: ASRQGAMNTEAF
clone size: NA; CDR3 length: 16; D gene: NA; J gene: TRBJ2-1; V gene: TRBV9; CDR3 protein: ASSALLPGGTSYNEQF
clone size: NA; CDR3 length: 11; D gene: TRBD1; J gene: TRBJ2-2; V gene: TRBV18; CDR3 protein: ASSPDRAGELF
clone size: once; CDR3 length: 14; D gene: TRBD1; J gene: TRBJ1-1; V gene: TRBV9; CDR3 protein: ASSPRTGVELSEAF
clone size: NA; CDR3 length: 10; D gene: NA; J gene: TRBJ1-1; V gene: TRBV27; CDR3 protein: ASGIMNTEAF
clone size: NA; CDR3 length: 15; D gene: TRBD1; J gene: TRBJ2-7; V gene: TRBV18; CDR3 protein: ASSPPNPGQGQGEQY
clone size: once; CDR3 length: 13; D gene: TRBD1; J gene: TRBJ2-7; V gene: TRBV7-6; CDR3 protein: ASSRGQGAGYEQY
clone size: NA; CDR3 length: 16; D gene: TRBD2; J gene: TRBJ2-3; V gene: TRBV29-1; CDR3 protein: SVENLKRGGLRTDTQY
clone size: NA; CDR3 length: 12; D gene: NA; J gene: TRBJ2-4; V gene: TRBV30; CDR3 protein: AWSEGGTKNIQY
clone size: NA; CDR3 length: 15; D gene: NA; J gene: TRBJ2-6; V gene: TRBV7-9; CDR3 protein: ASSLRDFTSGANVLT
clone size: NA; CDR3 length: 12; D gene: NA; J gene: TRBJ1-1; V gene: TRBV5-1; CDR3 protein: ASSSWDIDTEAF
clone size: NA; CDR3 length: 16; D gene: TRBD2; J gene: TRBJ2-1; V gene: TRBV4-1; CDR3 protein: ASSQGRASGVSRDEQF
clone size: NA; CDR3 length: 14; D gene: TRBD1; J gene: TRBJ2-3; V gene: TRBV7-2; CDR3 protein: ASSLGIGQGTDTQY
clone size: NA; CDR3 length: 11; D gene: NA; J gene: TRBJ2-5; V gene: TRBV29-1; CDR3 protein: SVVGGVRETQY
clone size: NA; CDR3 length: 13; D gene: NA; J gene: TRBJ1-1; V gene: TRBV5-1; CDR3 protein: ASSLTAGMNTEAF
clone size: NA; CDR3 length: 14; D gene: NA; J gene: TRBJ2-5; V gene: TRBV4-1; CDR3 protein: ASSQGSAGTSKTQY